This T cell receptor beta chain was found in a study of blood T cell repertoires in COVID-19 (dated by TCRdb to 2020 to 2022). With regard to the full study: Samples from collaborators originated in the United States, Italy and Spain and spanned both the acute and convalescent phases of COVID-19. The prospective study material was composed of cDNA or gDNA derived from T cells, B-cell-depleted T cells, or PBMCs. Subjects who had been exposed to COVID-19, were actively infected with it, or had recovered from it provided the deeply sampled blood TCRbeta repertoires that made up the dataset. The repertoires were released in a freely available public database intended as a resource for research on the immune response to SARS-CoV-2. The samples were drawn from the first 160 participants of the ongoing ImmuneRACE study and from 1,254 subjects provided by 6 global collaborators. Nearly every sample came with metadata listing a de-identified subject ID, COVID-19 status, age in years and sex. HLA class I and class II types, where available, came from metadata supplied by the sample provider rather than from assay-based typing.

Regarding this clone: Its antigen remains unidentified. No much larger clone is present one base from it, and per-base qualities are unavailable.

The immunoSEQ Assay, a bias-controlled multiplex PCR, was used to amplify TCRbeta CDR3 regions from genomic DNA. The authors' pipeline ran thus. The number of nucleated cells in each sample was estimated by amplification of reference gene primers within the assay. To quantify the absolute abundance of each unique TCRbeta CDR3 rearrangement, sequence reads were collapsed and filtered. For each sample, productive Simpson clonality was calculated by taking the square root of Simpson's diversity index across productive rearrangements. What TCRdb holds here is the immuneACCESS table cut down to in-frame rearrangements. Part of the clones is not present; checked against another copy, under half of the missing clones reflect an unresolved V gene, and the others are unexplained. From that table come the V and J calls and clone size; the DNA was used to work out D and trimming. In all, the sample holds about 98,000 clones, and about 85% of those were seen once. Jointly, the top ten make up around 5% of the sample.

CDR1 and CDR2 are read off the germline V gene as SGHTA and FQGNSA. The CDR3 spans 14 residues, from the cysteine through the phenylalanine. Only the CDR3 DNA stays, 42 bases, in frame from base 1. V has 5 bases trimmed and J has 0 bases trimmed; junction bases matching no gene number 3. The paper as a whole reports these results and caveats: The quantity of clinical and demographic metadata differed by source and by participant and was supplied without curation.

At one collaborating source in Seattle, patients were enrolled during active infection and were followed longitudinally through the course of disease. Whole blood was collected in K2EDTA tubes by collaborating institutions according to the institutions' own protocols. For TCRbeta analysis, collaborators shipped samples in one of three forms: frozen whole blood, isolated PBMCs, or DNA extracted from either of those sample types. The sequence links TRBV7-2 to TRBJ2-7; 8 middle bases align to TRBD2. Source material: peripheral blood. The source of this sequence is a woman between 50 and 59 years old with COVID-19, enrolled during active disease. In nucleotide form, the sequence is TGTGCCAGCAGCCTCGGGGGGGTCTCCTACGAGCAGTACTTC. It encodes CASSLGGVSYEQYF.